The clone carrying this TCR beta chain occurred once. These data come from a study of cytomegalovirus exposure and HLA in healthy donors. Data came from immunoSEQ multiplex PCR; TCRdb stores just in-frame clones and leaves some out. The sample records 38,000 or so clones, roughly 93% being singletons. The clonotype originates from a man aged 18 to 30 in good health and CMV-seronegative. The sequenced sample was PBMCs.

In nucleotides, the CDR3 is TGTGCCAGCAGTGGGACAGGGCCCCCTTATAGCAATCAGCCCCAGCATTTT. Amino acid sequence: CASSGTGPPYSNQPQHF. The genes are TRBV28 and TRBJ1-5, with 9 bases matching TRBD1. In germline, CDR1 is MDHEN, CDR2 SYDVKM. The CDR3 consists of 17 residues. J was trimmed by 0 bases and V by 5 bases; bases with no gene match: 8.